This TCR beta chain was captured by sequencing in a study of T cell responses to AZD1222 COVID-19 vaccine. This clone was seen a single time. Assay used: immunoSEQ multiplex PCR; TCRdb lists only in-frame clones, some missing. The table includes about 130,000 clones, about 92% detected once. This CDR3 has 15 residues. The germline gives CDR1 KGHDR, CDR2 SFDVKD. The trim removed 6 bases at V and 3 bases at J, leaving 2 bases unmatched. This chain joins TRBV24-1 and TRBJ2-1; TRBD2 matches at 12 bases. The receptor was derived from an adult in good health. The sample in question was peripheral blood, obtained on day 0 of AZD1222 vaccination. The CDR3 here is CATSQTSGGYNEQFF. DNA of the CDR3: TGTGCCACCAGTCAGACTAGCGGGGGCTACAATGAGCAGTTCTTC.